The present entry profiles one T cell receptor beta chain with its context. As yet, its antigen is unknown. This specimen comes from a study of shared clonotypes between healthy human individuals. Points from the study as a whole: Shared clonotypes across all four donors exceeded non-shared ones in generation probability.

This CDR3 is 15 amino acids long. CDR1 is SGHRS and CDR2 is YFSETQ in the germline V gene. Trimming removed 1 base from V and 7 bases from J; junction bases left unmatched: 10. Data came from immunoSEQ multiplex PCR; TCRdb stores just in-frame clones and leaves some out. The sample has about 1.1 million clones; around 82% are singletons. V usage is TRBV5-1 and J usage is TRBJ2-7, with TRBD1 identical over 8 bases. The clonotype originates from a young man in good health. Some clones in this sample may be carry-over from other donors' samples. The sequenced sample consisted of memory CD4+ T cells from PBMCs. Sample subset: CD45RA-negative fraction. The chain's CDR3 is CASSLTTGVLGEQYF. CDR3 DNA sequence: TGCGCCAGCAGCTTGACGACAGGGGTCTTAGGGGAGCAGTACTTC. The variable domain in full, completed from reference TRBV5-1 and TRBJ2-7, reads KAGVTQTPRYLIKTRGQQVTLSCSPISGHRSVSWYQQTPGQGLQFLFEYFSETQRNKGNFPGRFSGRQFSNSRSEMNVSTLELGDSALYLCASSLTTGVLGEQYFGPGTRLTVT.